What follows are 8 T cell receptor beta chains derived from one specimen sequenced in a study of blood T cell repertoires in COVID-19. Sequenced by immunoSEQ multiplex PCR; TCRdb stores in-frame clones only, minus some. The repertoire holds some 98,000 clones, 75% to 85% seen once, with under 20% in the top ten. The sequenced sample was peripheral blood. The receptors here all came from a human donor in a cohort sampled during active COVID-19.

The chain couples TRBV18 to TRBJ2-5; 8 positions agree with TRBD1. After removal of 3 bases from V and 3 bases from J, the junction contained 6 bases not matched to a gene. The CDR3 has 15 amino acids. CDR1 KGHSH and CDR2 LQKENI come from the germline V gene. In DNA form, the CDR3 reads TGTGCCAGCTCACCCCTCACGGGACAGGAAGAGACCCAGTACTTC. It specifies CASSPLTGQEETQYF.

This chain links TRBV5-1 with TRBJ2-1; perhaps TRBD2 as D (6 bases). The CDR3 length is 13 residues. Germline V gene lookup returns CDR1 SGHRS and CDR2 YFSETQ. Trimming removed 7 bases from V and 7 bases from J, with 15 bases in between. CDR3 amino acids: CASSTREANEQFF. CDR3 bases: TGCGCCAGCTCAACCAGGGAGGCTAATGAGCAGTTCTTC.

The chain is built from TRBV15 and TRBJ1-3; a weak D match, TRBD1 (5 bases). V was trimmed by 1 base and J by 6 bases, leaving 10 bases between them. CDR1 LNHNV and CDR2 YYDKDF come from the germline V gene (reference sequence). The CDR3 loop spans 14 amino acids. The CDR3 loop reads CATSRGLRENTIYF. The CDR3 nucleotides are TGTGCCACCAGCAGAGGCCTCAGGGAAAACACCATATATTTT.

The chain links TRBV5-6 to TRBJ1-2, with D uncertain. CDR1 and CDR2 (germline): SGHDT, YYEEEE. The CDR3 is 15 residues long. The V gene lost 4 bases and the J gene lost 4 bases, with 17 bases spanning the gap. CDR3 region: CASSRGGGNLYGYTF. The CDR3 DNA is TGTGCCAGCAGCCGGGGTGGAGGCAACCTCTATGGCTACACCTTC.

The rearrangement joins TRBV10-3 to TRBJ2-7, with D perhaps matching TRBD2 (5 bases). The germline V gene has CDR1 ENHRY and CDR2 SYGVKD. CDR3 length: 14 residues. V was shortened by 5 bases and J by 1 base, with 12 bases between the two germline ends. The CDR3 DNA follows: TGTGCCATCAGTTTGGAGACTAAGTCCTACGAGCAGTACTTC. Protein product: CAISLETKSYEQYF.

CDR3 protein: CASGLQVYEQYF. The CDR3 bases are TGTGCCTCGGGACTGCAAGTCTACGAGCAGTACTTC. The genes are TRBV10-3 and TRBJ2-7, with D maybe TRBD2 (6 bases). The CDR3 is made up of 12 amino acids. Per germline, CDR1 ENHRY and CDR2 SYGVKD. Trimming left V 11 bases short and J 3 bases short, with 14 bases between.

This chain connects TRBV2 to TRBJ2-1; D might be TRBD1 (5 bases). Germline V gene lookup returns CDR1 SNHLY and CDR2 FYNNEI. V was trimmed by 5 bases and J by 0 bases, leaving 14 bases between them. The CDR3 covers 16 residues. CDR3 sequence: CASSSAGPSSYNEQFF. The CDR3 DNA reads TGTGCCAGCAGTTCTGCAGGGCCAAGCTCCTACAATGAGCAGTTCTTC.

The chain links TRBV5-4 to TRBJ2-7; TRBD2 matches at 9 bases. CDR3 length: 14 amino acids. With 2 bases clipped from V and 2 bases from J, the junction kept 2 bases outside the gene matches. Germline CDR1 SGHNT, CDR2 YYREEE (reference sequence). CDR3 residues: CASSFSGSTYEQYF. For the CDR3, the DNA is TGTGCCAGCAGCTTTAGCGGGAGTACCTACGAGCAGTACTTC.